Included here is one T cell receptor beta chain sequence, with context. Its recognized antigen is unknown. Base qualities are missing; no much larger clone stands one base away. Using the deep immunoSEQ assay, multiplex PCR amplified TCR CDR3 regions from genomic DNA. For each cell subset, the extracted genomic DNA was distributed evenly across all wells of several immunoSEQ 96-well plates, and each plate served as one replicate. Each replicate PCR for sorted subsets received roughly 0.2 ug genomic DNA, equal to some 32,000 T cell genomes. Purified libraries were quantified with a Qubit 3.0 fluorometer, sized on a Bioanalyzer 2100, and re-quantified with the KAPA Library Quantification kit. A separate single-read 150-cycle Illumina NextSeq 550 flow cell was used to sequence each immunoSEQ 96-well plate. The authors' analysis ran thus. Because the immunoSEQ output held only junctional sequences and lacked quality scores, the filtering could not match the filtering applied to full-length reads. To assign V/J genes and CDR3, sequences were annotated using PyIR, a Python wrapper for IgBLAST v1.9, with IMGT germline references. Reads were filtered out if the reads had weak V/J assignments (E-value above 1e-6), no CDR3, stop codons, out-of-frame junctions, or ambiguous translated residues. V3J clonotypes were defined as sequences sharing the same inferred V gene, J gene, and CDR3 amino acid sequence. Percentage overlap between repertoires was computed as shared unique clonotypes divided by the size of the smaller repertoire. Richness of each repertoire was evaluated using RTK rarefaction, the Chao1 estimator, and Recon v2.1 estimates of unobserved clonotypes. OLGA was used to compute generation probabilities for all TCRbeta clonotypes that the gDNA method yielded from several donors. TCRdb carries this immuneACCESS record with in-frame sequences only. Its versions omit some clonotypes, under half of them owing to an unresolved V gene in the studies checked, with the rest unexplained. V and J calls and clone size are those listed in that table; D and trimming were worked out from the DNA. Counted in this sample were approximately 1,500,000 clones; roughly 95% of them appeared once. Roughly 1.2% of the sample rests with the top ten.

These data belong to a study of shared clonotypes between healthy human individuals (dated by TCRdb to 2018 to 2021). Study-level background: The cohort comprised a couple of women and a few men aged 18 to 49 years. To estimate repertoire size and how much clonotype sharing occurs between individuals, the study deeply sequenced the blood TCR repertoires of several healthy adults. Between about 0.94 and 8.9 billion PBMCs per donor were obtained by leukapheresis. For each donor, three plates each were used for CD4 naive and CD4 memory, two plates were used for CD8 naive, and one plate was used for CD8 memory. Libraries were prepared and TCR repertoires were sequenced by different laboratories using diverse techniques, in order to increase sequencing depth and limit assay-specific biases. Results and caveats for the whole study, not just this receptor: Incomplete sequencing was indicated by rarefaction of sorted-subset datasets, despite the large sequencing depth. Because the study included a small number of donors, the genetic and exposure-history diversity represented was limited. Larger estimated clonotype richness was generally found for naive subsets than for memory subsets. When four donors were compared, the shared fraction of clonotypes was about 5% for naive CD4, around 3.5% for naive CD8, about 2.4% for memory CD4, and 0.4% for memory CD8. Based on pairwise subsampling, the degree of clonotype sharing among donors was expected to be affected by sequencing depth. Sampling was restricted to blood, and TCR repertoires in tissue are likely to differ from TCR repertoires in blood. Higher generation probabilities were observed for clonotypes shared by all four sorted-subset donors than for non-shared clonotypes.

The donors were healthy, HIV-negative adults with no recently reported acute infections or vaccinations. Every donor was a Caucasian adult residing in Nashville, Tennessee, USA. CD4+ T cells were enriched by magnetic negative selection; naive cells were then positively selected on CD45RA, and the negative fraction formed the memory subset. After blood collection by leukapheresis, PBMCs were isolated using Ficoll-Histopaque density gradient centrifugation and then cryopreserved in the vapor phase of liquid nitrogen. Analytical flow cytometry was used to check the purity and quantity of each magnetically sorted T cell population. Genomic DNA was isolated from every sorted fraction and measured by UV absorbance on a Nanodrop 2000c. CDR1 is given as SGHNT and CDR2 as YENEEA, both from the germline V gene. Compared with germline, V lacks 5 bases and J lacks 2 bases; bases without a gene match: 3. The CDR3 runs 15 amino acids, cysteine and phenylalanine included. The only DNA kept is the CDR3, 45 bases in frame from the first base.

Source material: naive CD4+ T cells sorted from blood. The sample's cell subset or site label is to be understood as: CD45RA+ positively selected. The clonotype was recovered from a man under 40 in good health. The chain is assembled from TRBV11-3 and TRBJ2-1; 10 middle bases align to TRBD1. The DNA is as follows: TGTGCCAGCAGCCAGGGACAGGGGCCCTACAATGAGCAGTTCTTC. This is translated as CASSQGQGPYNEQFF.